The 19 T cell receptor beta chains below were found in one sample sequenced in a study of blood T cell repertoires in COVID-19. This table comes from immunoSEQ multiplex PCR, and its TCRdb copy is limited to in-frame clones, with some not included. The table lists about 100,000 clones, roughly 90% of them singletons. The specimen was peripheral blood. The origin of the receptors is a woman aged 50 to 60 with COVID-19, enrolled during active disease.

The CDR3 here is CASSLVDRARGYTF. DNA for the CDR3: TGTGCCAGCAGCTTAGTCGACAGGGCTCGAGGCTACACCTTC. This chain uses TRBV7-7 with TRBJ1-2, with 7 bases that match TRBD1. The length of the CDR3 is 14 residues. Germline lookup yields CDR1 SSHAT and CDR2 FNYEAQ (reference sequence). Germline trimming cut 1 base from V and 8 bases from J; bases unmatched to any gene: 7.

The gene calls are TRBV19 and TRBJ2-6; 7 positions agree with TRBD2. V trimming: 8 bases; J trimming: 4 bases; junction bases outside the gene matches: 20. CDR1 and CDR2 from the germline V gene are LNHDA and SQIVND (reference sequence). The CDR3 is made up of 19 amino acids. Written as DNA, the CDR3 is TGTGCCAGTTCGGGGATTGCGGGAGATAGGCTCACCGGGGCCAACGTCCTGACTTTC. Residues: CASSGIAGDRLTGANVLTF.

In this sample, this clone turned up a few times. J is TRBJ1-1 and V is TRBV10-3; D is ambiguous. Looked up from germline, CDR1 is ENHRY and CDR2 is SYGVKD. The V gene lost 7 bases and the J gene lost 5 bases, with 17 bases spanning the gap. CDR3 length equals 14 residues. The CDR3 sequence: CAITPNGEGTEAFF. Written as DNA, the CDR3 is TGTGCCATCACCCCCAACGGGGAAGGAACTGAAGCTTTCTTT.

J is TRBJ1-2 and V is TRBV25-1; 9 bases align to TRBD1. Germline loops: CDR1 MGHDK, CDR2 SYGVNS. The CDR3 runs to 15 residues. V lost 8 bases, J lost 6 bases, and 13 bases stayed unmatched. CDR3 sequence (DNA): TGTGCCAGCTCGACTCTACAGGGGGCGGAGCATGGCTACACCTTC. Translating gives CASSTLQGAEHGYTF.

This chain connects TRBV9 to TRBJ1-2, with 9 bases matching TRBD1. Looked up from germline, CDR1 is SGDLS and CDR2 is YYNGEE. V was clipped by 4 bases and J by 5 bases; unmatched bases: 18. The CDR3 extends over 18 amino acids. The CDR3 sequence: CASSPPPGTGKIRYGYTF. CDR3 nucleotide sequence: TGTGCCAGCAGCCCACCTCCCGGGACAGGGAAAATTAGGTATGGCTACACCTTC. Looking up the rest from reference TRBV9 and TRBJ1-2 gives the full variable domain: DSGVTQTPKHLITATGQRVTLRCSPRSGDLSVYWYQQSLDQGLQFLIQYYNGEERAKGNILERFSAQQFPDLHSELNLSSLELGDSALYFCASSPPPGTGKIRYGYTFGSGTRLTVV.

The gene calls are TRBV28 and TRBJ1-6; D remains ambiguous. The germline CDR1 and CDR2 sequences are MDHEN and SYDVKM. With 2 bases removed from V and 6 bases from J, the gap between germline ends came to 8 bases. The CDR3 has 14 residues. Written as DNA, the CDR3 is TGTGCCAGCAGTTTAAACAGTTTTAATTCACCCCTCCACTTT. Amino acids: CASSLNSFNSPLHF. Looking up the rest from reference TRBV28 and TRBJ1-6 gives the full variable domain: DVKVTQSSRYLVKRTGEKVFLECVQDMDHENMFWYRQDPGLGLRLIYFSYDVKMKEKGDIPEGYSVSREKKERFSLILESASTNQTSMYLCASSLNSFNSPLHFGNGTRLTVT.

The J gene is TRBJ2-3, the V gene TRBV5-4, with D maybe TRBD1 (5 bases). CDR1 and CDR2 from the germline V gene are SGHNT and YYREEE (reference sequence). The CDR3 spans 15 residues. Trimming shortened V by 3 bases and J by 2 bases, and 13 bases separated the two germline ends. CDR3 protein: CASSWGGASTDTQYF. Here the CDR3 DNA reads TGTGCCAGCAGCTGGGGTGGGGCGTCCACAGATACGCAGTATTTT.

This sequence joins TRBV11-2 and TRBJ2-7; D is possibly TRBD1 (5 bases). V shed 5 bases and J shed 3 bases, with 20 bases lying between them. This CDR3 region has 16 residues. Germline V gene lookup returns CDR1 SGHAT and CDR2 FQNNGV. As DNA, the CDR3 is TGTGCCAGCAGCCGCACAGCAACCGACAGTTTCTACGAGCAGTACTTC. As protein: CASSRTATDSFYEQYF.

This chain links TRBV6-5 with TRBJ1-1; 7 bases are shared with TRBD1. The CDR3 totals 13 residues. From germline, CDR1 is MNHEY and CDR2 SVGAGI. Trimming at V came to 7 bases and at J to 3 bases, leaving 5 bases not matched to a gene. CDR3 in DNA: TGTGCCAGCAAACTCAGGGGGGACACTGAAGCTTTCTTT. Its translation is CASKLRGDTEAFF.

The chain is built from TRBV24-1 and TRBJ1-1; the D is unclear. This CDR3 is built from 14 residues. Germline V gene data show CDR1 as KGHDR and CDR2 as SFDVKD. V lost 4 bases and J 0 bases, leaving 8 bases between the germline ends. The CDR3 DNA is TGTGCCACCAGTGACTCGGGTCTGAACACTGAAGCTTTCTTT. Its protein is CATSDSGLNTEAFF.

This chain connects TRBV11-3 to TRBJ1-1; no firm D call. Germline V CDR1 and CDR2: SGHNT, YENEEA. The CDR3 has 14 amino acids. Trimming left V 1 base short and J 5 bases short, with 11 bases between. Here the CDR3 DNA reads TGTGCCAGCAGCTTAGGGGCCTCGGGGACTGAAGCTTTCTTT. Its translation: CASSLGASGTEAFF.

The gene calls are TRBV6-2 or TRBV6-3 and TRBJ2-7, with D perhaps matching TRBD1 (5 bases). V lost 6 bases and J 1 base, leaving 19 bases between the germline ends. The CDR3 contains 16 residues. The germline V gene has CDR1 MNHEY and CDR2 SVGEGT. The CDR3, as DNA: TGTGCCAGCAGCCCCGTGGAAAGGGGTTTATCCTACGAGCAGTACGTC. It codes for CASSPVERGLSYEQYV.

The V and J genes are TRBV29-1 and TRBJ2-2; no clear D gene. Germline CDR1 and CDR2: SQVTM and ANQGSEA. The length of the CDR3 is 11 residues. Trimming shortened V by 4 bases and J by 6 bases, and 6 bases separated the two germline ends. Here the CDR3 reads CSVVVAGELFF. CDR3 in DNA: TGCAGCGTTGTCGTAGCCGGGGAGCTGTTTTTT.

J is TRBJ1-1 and V is TRBV19; 11 nucleotides match TRBD1. Trimming removed 5 bases from V and 4 bases from J; junction bases left unmatched: 9. Per germline, CDR1 LNHDA and CDR2 SQIVND (reference sequence). The CDR3 totals 16 residues. The DNA of the CDR3 is TGTGCCAGTAGTTCCCCGGACAGGGGGCGAGTCACTGAAGCTTTCTTT. Translated, it gives CASSSPDRGRVTEAFF.

V and J are TRBV7-9 and TRBJ1-2, with D possibly TRBD1 on 5 matching bases. The V gene lost 0 bases and the J gene lost 6 bases, with 14 bases spanning the gap. Germline V gene sequence: CDR1 SEHNR, CDR2 FQNEAQ (reference sequence). The CDR3 extends over 15 amino acids. DNA for the CDR3: TGTGCCAGCAGCTTAGCCGGAGGGACGGCGGATGGCTACACCTTC. Translation: CASSLAGGTADGYTF. Together with reference TRBV7-9 and TRBJ1-2, the CDR3 gives the full variable domain: DTGVSQNPRHKITKRGQNVTFRCDPISEHNRLYWYRQTLGQGPEFLTYFQNEAQLEKSRLLSDRFSAERPKGSFSTLEIQRTEQGDSAMYLCASSLAGGTADGYTFGSGTRLTVV.

V and J are TRBV6-5 and TRBJ1-2, with D possibly matching TRBD1 (5 bases). The CDR3 length is 14 residues. Trimming stripped 6 bases from V and 8 bases from J, with 19 bases between. From germline, CDR1 is MNHEY and CDR2 SVGAGI. The CDR3 sequence is CASRPRGGALGYTF. CDR3 coding DNA: TGTGCCAGCAGGCCTCGAGGAGGGGCGCTGGGCTACACCTTC.

In DNA form, the CDR3 reads TGTGCCAGCAGCTTACAATCGGCAGATACGCAGTATTTT. This encodes CASSLQSADTQYF. The chain links TRBV7-2 to TRBJ2-3; D not certain. Germline V gene lookup returns CDR1 SGHTA and CDR2 FQGNSA. The V and J ends lost 2 bases and 4 bases respectively, with 7 bases between them. CDR3 size: 13 residues.

The chain joins TRBV5-5 to TRBJ2-5, with 8 bases identical to TRBD2. The V and J ends lost 6 bases and 7 bases, in that order; junction bases with no gene match: 8. There are 13 residues in the CDR3. Per germline, CDR1 SGHKS and CDR2 YYEKEE (reference sequence). The CDR3 DNA sequence: TGTGCCAGCACTGGACTAGCCCCGTGGACCCAGTACTTC. Amino acid sequence: CASTGLAPWTQYF.

This clone was recorded a few times. The rearrangement uses TRBV29-1 and TRBJ2-7; no clear D. V was pared by 6 bases and J by 4 bases, with 16 bases between. Looked up from germline, CDR1 is SQVTM and CDR2 is ANQGSEA. The CDR3 runs to 13 residues. The CDR3 DNA sequence: TGCAGCGTCGTGATAGGCCCCAGGTACGAGCAGTACTTC. Protein: CSVVIGPRYEQYF.